This T cell receptor (beta chain) was profiled in a study of T cells in Graves' hyperthyroidism and ophthalmopathy. The CDR3 consists of 12 residues. The V gene's germline CDR1 is DFQATT and CDR2 SNEGSKA (reference sequence). J lost 7 bases, V lost 6 bases, and 9 bases had no gene match. This clonotype was observed at least ten times. TCR beta CDR3 regions were amplified from RNA. First-round RT-PCR of the TCR CDR3 relied on the HTBI primer set. From the multiplex PCR reads, TCRdb called clonotypes with MiXCR, one entry per CDR3 protein. The sample consists of around 360,000 distinct CDR3 sequences, 13% to 15% of them appearing once.

The V gene is TRBV20-1, the J gene TRBJ2-7; 7 nucleotides match TRBD2. The receptor was isolated from a woman aged 60-75 years with Graves' ophthalmopathy. The sample taken for sequencing was blood. CDR3 sequence reads: CSASPGLWEQYF. The CDR3 nucleotides read TGCAGTGCCTCACCGGGACTATGGGAGCAGTACTTC.